These T cell receptor beta chains were read from a single sample in a study of blood T cell dynamics during melanoma immunotherapy. Assay used: immunoSEQ multiplex PCR; TCRdb lists only in-frame clones, some missing. Of roughly 9,000 clones in the sample, approximately 83% were seen once. The input for sequencing was blood, taken from a patient treated with checkpoint blockade. These TCRs come from a human donor with melanoma. Each CDR3 is given with its conserved first and last residue. D genes are given only for firm matches. Not all rows give a size; the values are once, few, many and, for expanded clones, a class.

cdr3_nt cdr3_aa v_call cdr3_length clone_size j_call d_call
TGTGCCAGCTCACCTTTACAGGGGGCGAACACTGAAGCTTTCTTT CASSPLQGANTEAFF TRBV18 15 once TRBJ1-1 TRBD1
TGCGCCAGCAGTCATTTACAGGGGGCTCCCACAGATACGCAGTATTTT CASSHLQGAPTDTQYF TRBV23-1 16 . TRBJ2-3 TRBD1
TGTGCCTGGGCTTCCCGGGACATCAATCAGCCCCAGCATTTT CAWASRDINQPQHF TRBV30 14 . TRBJ1-5 .
TGTGCCAAAAGGGACGCCAGCTCTGGGGCCAACGTCCTGACTTTC CAKRDASSGANVLTF TRBV2 15 . TRBJ2-6 .
TGTGCCAGCAGCTTGGTCAATCAGCCCCAGCATTTT CASSLVNQPQHF TRBV7-2 12 . TRBJ1-5 .
TGTGCCAGCTCACCGGACAGGGATGACTACGAGCAGTACTTC CASSPDRDDYEQYF TRBV18 14 . TRBJ2-7 TRBD1
TGTGCCAGCAGCTGGGGGTCGAACACTGAAGCTTTCTTT CASSWGSNTEAFF TRBV5-5 13 . TRBJ1-1 .
TGTGCCTGGAGTGTAGGGGGACCCCAGGATGAGCAGTTCTTC CAWSVGGPQDEQFF TRBV30 14 . TRBJ2-1 .
TGCAGCACCCGACAGGGGGGCACAGATACGCAGTATTTT CSTRQGGTDTQYF TRBV29-1 13 . TRBJ2-3 TRBD1
TGTGCCTGGAGCCTGTACCGGGGGACCTATCTCGGGACAGGGAACACCGGGGAGCTGTTTTTT CAWSLYRGTYLGTGNTGELFF TRBV30 21 once TRBJ2-2 TRBD1
TGTGCCAGCAGTGTGGACAGGGGGCGCGAGCAGTACTTC CASSVDRGREQYF TRBV2 13 . TRBJ2-7 TRBD1
TGTGCCAGCAGTTTCGCAGGGATTTCGCATGGCTACACCTTC CASSFAGISHGYTF TRBV25-1 14 . TRBJ1-2 .
TGTGCCAGTAGTATTGGGTTCAGGGAGGCTCAGCCCCAGCATTTT CASSIGFREAQPQHF TRBV19 15 . TRBJ1-5 .
TGTGCCAGCAGGGGACAGGGCTGGGGCGACGAGCAGTACTTC CASRGQGWGDEQYF TRBV2 14 . TRBJ2-7 TRBD1
TGTGCCAGCACCGGGGGGGCGGTGAACACTGAAGCTTTCTTT CASTGGAVNTEAFF TRBV6-1 14 . TRBJ1-1 .
TGTGCCAGCAGCTTAGCGGGGTGGCGGGAGACCCAGTACTTC CASSLAGWRETQYF TRBV11-2 14 . TRBJ2-5 .
TGCGCCAGCAGCCCGGACACCATATCCTACGAGCAGTACTTC CASSPDTISYEQYF TRBV5-1 14 few TRBJ2-7 .
TGTGCCAGCAGAATAGGAATAAACACTGAAGCTTTCTTT CASRIGINTEAFF TRBV6-6 13 . TRBJ1-1 .
TGTGCTAGTGGTCCTGGACTAGCGGAGGACCAGTACTTC CASGPGLAEDQYF TRBV12-5 13 . TRBJ2-5 TRBD2
TGTGCCACCAGCAGGTCGGGCTCTGGAAACACCATATATTTT CATSRSGSGNTIYF TRBV15 14 . TRBJ1-3 .
TGCGCCAGCAGCTTGGGGCAGGTAAAAGAGACCCAGTACTTC CASSLGQVKETQYF TRBV5-1 14 . TRBJ2-5 .
TGTGCCAGCAGATTTGCCCCTCGCGGGGCTTTCTTT CASRFAPRGAFF TRBV6-6 12 . TRBJ1-1 .
TGTGCCTGGAGTCCCCAGGGGGGCACTGAAGCTTTCTTT CAWSPQGGTEAFF TRBV30 13 . TRBJ1-1 TRBD1
TGTGCCAGCAGCCCGACAGGGGATGGCTACACCTTC CASSPTGDGYTF TRBV6-6 12 . TRBJ1-2 TRBD1
TGTGCCAGCAGCCACGGCAGGCTTAATTCACCCCTCCACTTT CASSHGRLNSPLHF TRBV14 14 . TRBJ1-6 .
TGTGCCAGCAGCCCGCAGCGGGGGGGCACAGATACGCAGTATTTT CASSPQRGGTDTQYF TRBV4-2 15 . TRBJ2-3 TRBD2
TGTGCCAGCAGTTTACGACAGAAGGGGAGCGGACGCATGCTGAGCTACGAGCAGTACTTC CASSLRQKGSGRMLSYEQYF TRBV27 20 . TRBJ2-7 .
TGTGCCAGCAGCCCTACGAGAGGAAAAAACATTCAGTACTTC CASSPTRGKNIQYF TRBV11-1 14 . TRBJ2-4 .
TGCGCCAGCAGCTTGGAGGCAGGACCCTCCTCTGGAAACACCATATATTTT CASSLEAGPSSGNTIYF TRBV5-1 17 . TRBJ1-3 .
TGTGCCAGCAGCCAAGAAGGAACGGGCGCAGTCTACTACGAGCAGTACTTC CASSQEGTGAVYYEQYF TRBV4-2 17 . TRBJ2-7 .
TGTGCCAGCAGCCTGGTGAGTGTGCCACAAAGTCGGGCCAACGTCCTGACTTTC CASSLVSVPQSRANVLTF TRBV7-7 18 . TRBJ2-6 .
TGTGCCAGCAAGCCAGGGGCCTCCTACAATGAGCAGTTCTTC CASKPGASYNEQFF TRBV6-6 14 . TRBJ2-1 .
TGTGCCAGCAGCTTAGGAGTAGCACAAGAGACCCAGTACTTC CASSLGVAQETQYF TRBV7-2 14 . TRBJ2-5 .
TGTGCCAGCAGTCCGCAGGGAGAGTTAAATCAGCCCCAGCATTTT CASSPQGELNQPQHF TRBV6-1 15 . TRBJ1-5 .
TGTGCCTGGAGTGTAAAGATTAGGGTCGGACGCACAGATACGCAGTATTTT CAWSVKIRVGRTDTQYF TRBV30 17 . TRBJ2-3 .
TGCGCCAGCAGCTGGGCGGGGATGCGGACAGATACGCAGTATTTT CASSWAGMRTDTQYF TRBV5-1 15 . TRBJ2-3 .
TGTGCTAGTGGTTTGCTCAGCGGCCACAATGAGCAGTTCTTC CASGLLSGHNEQFF TRBV12-5 14 . TRBJ2-1 .
TGCGCCAGCAGCCAAGATCTAAGGAATCAGCCCCAGCATTTT CASSQDLRNQPQHF TRBV4-3 14 few TRBJ1-5 .
TGCAGCGCTAGTCCCGGGGGTGAAAAACTGTTTTTT CSASPGGEKLFF TRBV29-1 12 . TRBJ1-4 .
TGTGCCAGCAGCAACACAAAAAGCTATGGCTACACCTTC CASSNTKSYGYTF TRBV5-5 13 . TRBJ1-2 .
TGTGCCAGCACCGCTAGCGGGTGGGAGACCCAGTACTTC CASTASGWETQYF TRBV27 13 . TRBJ2-5 TRBD2
TGTGCCAGCAGCGTAAGGGAGTTTAACAGGGGAACCGGCAATGAGCAGTTCTTC CASSVREFNRGTGNEQFF TRBV9 18 . TRBJ2-1 TRBD1
TGTGCCAGTAGTGCCCTACGGGACAGGGACGAAAACATTCAGTACTTC CASSALRDRDENIQYF TRBV19 16 few TRBJ2-4 TRBD1
TGCGCCAGCAGCGAGGACACCGGTTTGGGGTACGAGCAGTACTTC CASSEDTGLGYEQYF TRBV5-1 15 . TRBJ2-7 .
TGCGCCAGCAGCTTGGCGGGGACTAGCGGGGCGGCCCAGTACTTC CASSLAGTSGAAQYF TRBV5-1 15 . TRBJ2-5 TRBD2
TGTGCCATCAGTGACAGGGCGAACACTGAAGCTTTCTTT CAISDRANTEAFF TRBV10-3 13 . TRBJ1-1 .
TGCGCCAGCAGCCAAGATGTGCAGGGCCCCTACGAGCAGTACTTC CASSQDVQGPYEQYF TRBV4-3 15 . TRBJ2-7 .
TGTGCCAGCAGCCAAGATAGGTCGAACACTGAAGCTTTCTTT CASSQDRSNTEAFF TRBV4-2 14 . TRBJ1-1 .
TGTGCCAGCAGCACCCGGGACAGGGGTAGGCAGCCCCAGCATTTT CASSTRDRGRQPQHF TRBV7-6 15 . TRBJ1-5 TRBD1
TGCGCCAGCAGCTCGACAGGGGCCAACACTGAAGCTTTCTTT CASSSTGANTEAFF TRBV5-1 14 . TRBJ1-1 TRBD1